The rows below give T cell receptor beta chains drawn from one sample of a study of cytotoxic CD8 clonotypes in ibrutinib-treated CLL. Libraries were prepared by immunoSEQ multiplex PCR; TCRdb keeps only in-frame clonotypes and omits some of them. The sample lists roughly 130,000 clones, 91% occurring once. The sequenced sample was PBMCs, obtained after 12 months of ibrutinib treatment. These receptors came from a human donor with chronic lymphocytic leukemia. The CDR3 runs from the conserved cysteine through the conserved F or W. D genes are given only for firm matches.

CDR3 length | V gene | D gene | CDR3 protein
17 | TRBV11-2 | NA | CASSLDLFREPDYEQYF
15 | TRBV25-1 | TRBD2 | CASSSGLAGYNEQFF
13 | TRBV5-1 | NA | CATPLRGTDTQYF
16 | TRBV7-9 | TRBD2 | CASSSGTSGTTDTQYF
12 | TRBV28 | NA | CASSSGSYGYTF
15 | TRBV7-2 | TRBD1 | CASSLGTGFSYEQYF
13 | TRBV18 | NA | CASSQDGYNEQFF
14 | TRBV19 | NA | CASSRVSANTEAFF
15 | TRBV28 | NA | CASSNHRVQALKQFF
13 | TRBV29-1 | TRBD1 | CSVVGQGLDEQYF
18 | TRBV28 | NA | CASSLGREVWGHQETQYF
14 | TRBV6-5 | NA | CASRKSGDLVGYTF
16 | TRBV9 | TRBD2 | CASSVVSSGYYNEQFF
14 | TRBV2 | TRBD2 | CASNPGLAYNEQFF
12 | TRBV28 | NA | CASSFGYNEQFF
14 | TRBV28 | TRBD2 | CASSFGTNSYEQYF
16 | TRBV9 | TRBD2 | CASSQGLAGGSAEQFF
14 | TRBV25-1 | NA | CASRRSSGANVLTF
12 | TRBV27 | NA | CASSLSSNEQFF
19 | TRBV30 | TRBD2 | CAWSVRSGGLAGEGDTQYF
14 | TRBV5-4 | NA | CASSLTGSNQPQHF
18 | TRBV7-8 | TRBD2 | CASSLASGIPSSYNEQFF
13 | TRBV11-3 | NA | CASSFGHPETQYF
14 | TRBV6-5 | NA | CASSSYFEVGELFF
15 | TRBV5-1 | TRBD1 | CASSVQGANTGELFF
14 | TRBV11-1 | NA | CASSLGRSEETQYF
18 | TRBV9 | NA | CASSVVGPGGSGANVLTF
12 | TRBV28 | TRBD1 | CASSRTGRGYTF
16 | TRBV29-1 | TRBD2 | CSVEDPPGGHTDTQYF
16 | TRBV15 | NA | CATSSTTGPIYNEQFF
14 | TRBV6-1 | TRBD1 | CASLPGQGAYEQYF
16 | TRBV6-5 | TRBD1 | CASSYSGTGGPDTQYF
13 | TRBV19 | NA | CASSGSWGDEQYF
16 | TRBV28 | TRBD2 | CASSLWTSGGQGEQYF
14 | TRBV5-1 | TRBD2 | CASSLASGRAEQYF
13 | TRBV4-2 | NA | CASSQDLGREQFF
12 | TRBV29-1 | NA | CSVERLPNEQFF
14 | TRBV7-3 | NA | CASSSGGAGNTIYF
15 | TRBV18 | NA | CASSVGVEDNQPQHF
18 | TRBV5-8 | NA | CASSLAGSRGSAGYGYTF
16 | TRBV23-1 | TRBD1 | CASSGRLDRGFDEQFF
13 | TRBV7-9 | NA | CASSSDRVQPQHF
16 | TRBV7-2 | NA | CASTEGPLAATDEQFF
15 | TRBV9 | NA | CASSGRTASGNTIYF
15 | TRBV11-2 | NA | CASSLGTGRQETQYF